Each of the 4 T cell receptor beta chains below was sequenced from the same sample in a study of blood T cell repertoires in COVID-19. Assay: immunoSEQ multiplex PCR; the TCRdb copy retains only in-frame clones and omits some. The table has about 360,000 clones, approximately 86% seen once. Sequencing was performed on peripheral blood. The receptors were gathered from a human donor in a cohort sampled during active COVID-19.

The chain carries TRBV6-6 and TRBJ2-7; D possibly corresponds to TRBD2 (6 bases). The germline V gene encodes CDR1 MNHNY and CDR2 SVGAGI (reference sequence). This CDR3 has 13 residues. Trimming took 2 bases from V and 1 from J, leaving 6 bases between them. The CDR3 protein is CASSYRGSYEQYF. The CDR3 coding sequence is TGTGCCAGCAGTTACCGGGGGTCCTACGAGCAGTACTTC.

The chain recombines TRBV3-1 (or the pseudogene TRBV3-2) with TRBJ1-2; 7 bases fit TRBD1. This CDR3 comprises 18 residues. Germline loops: CDR1 LGHDT, CDR2 YNNKEL (reference sequence). V trimming: 1 base; J trimming: 3 bases; junction bases outside the gene matches: 14. CDR3 sequence: CASSQVTGVAPRYYGYTF. The CDR3 nucleotides are TGTGCCAGCAGCCAAGTCACAGGGGTCGCTCCCCGATACTATGGCTACACCTTC.

The rearrangement joins TRBV4-1 to TRBJ2-7, with D maybe TRBD1 (5 bases). V lost 1 base and J 6 bases, leaving 13 bases between the germline ends. This CDR3 region has 14 residues. From germline, CDR1 is MGHRA and CDR2 YSYEKL. The CDR3 nucleotides read TGCGCCAGCAGCCAAGTGGCAGGGTCTGGCGAGCAGTACTTC. Encoded protein: CASSQVAGSGEQYF.

This chain connects TRBV11-1 to TRBJ2-5; perhaps TRBD1 as D (5 bases). Germline loops: CDR1 SGHAT, CDR2 FQDESV (reference sequence). With 0 bases removed from V and 1 base from J, the gap between germline ends came to 9 bases. CDR3 length: 15 residues. The CDR3 nucleotides are TGTGCCAGCAGCTTAGCGACAGACCTCCAAGAGACCCAGTACTTC. Its translation: CASSLATDLQETQYF.